This T cell receptor beta chain came from a study of T cells after yellow fever vaccination. The germline gives CDR1 MNHEY, CDR2 SVGAGI. The CDR3 contains 15 residues. Losses at the gene ends were 2 bases for V and 3 bases for J; bases not matched to a gene: 2. TCRdb redid the calling of the 5' RACE reads with MiXCR, one entry per CDR3 protein. This table holds tens of thousands of distinct CDR3 sequences, about 7.3% found once. This clonotype was found many times. The input for sequencing was CD8+ T cells sorted from PBMCs, taken roughly 10 days after the first yellow fever vaccination. The sequence was collected from a man aged 18-30 years who received the YFV17D yellow fever vaccine. This chain uses TRBV6-5 with TRBJ2-3; 10 bases are a match to TRBD2. In nucleotides, the CDR3 is TGTGCCAGCAGTTACAAAGCGGGGGGGACAGATACGCAGTATTTT. Its protein product is CASSYKAGGTDTQYF.